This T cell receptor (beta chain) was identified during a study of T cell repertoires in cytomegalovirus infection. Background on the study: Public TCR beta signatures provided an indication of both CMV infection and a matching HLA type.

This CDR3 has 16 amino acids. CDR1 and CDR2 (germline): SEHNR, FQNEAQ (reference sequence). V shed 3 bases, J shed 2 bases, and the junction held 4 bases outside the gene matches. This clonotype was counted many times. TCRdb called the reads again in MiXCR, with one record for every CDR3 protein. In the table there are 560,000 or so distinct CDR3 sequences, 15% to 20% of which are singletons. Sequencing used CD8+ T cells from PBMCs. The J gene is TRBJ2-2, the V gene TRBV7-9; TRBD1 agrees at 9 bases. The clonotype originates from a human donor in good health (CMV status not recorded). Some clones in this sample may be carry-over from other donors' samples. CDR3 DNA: TGTGCCAGCAGCTTGTTCACAGGGGGCAACACCGGGGAGCTGTTTTTT. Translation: CASSLFTGGNTGELFF.